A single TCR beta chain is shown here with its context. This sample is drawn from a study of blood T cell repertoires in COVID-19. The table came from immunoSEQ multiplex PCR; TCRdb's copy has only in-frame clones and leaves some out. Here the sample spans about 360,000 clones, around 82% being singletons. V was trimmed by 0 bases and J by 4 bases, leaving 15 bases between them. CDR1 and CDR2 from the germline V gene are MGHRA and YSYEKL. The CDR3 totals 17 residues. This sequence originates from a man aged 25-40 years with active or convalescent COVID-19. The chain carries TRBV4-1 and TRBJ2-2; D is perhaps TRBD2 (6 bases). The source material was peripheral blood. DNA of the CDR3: TGCGCCAGCAGCCAAGAGCCAGCGGGCAGGGCCACCGGGGAGCTGTTTTTT. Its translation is CASSQEPAGRATGELFF.